One T cell receptor (beta chain) is described in this entry. The sample belongs to a study of patients and donors after allogeneic stem cell transplantation. In TCRdb, the RT-PCR reads were re-called with MiXCR into one record per CDR3 protein. The table lists over 150,000 distinct CDR3 sequences, about 30% of them singletons. This CDR3 has 17 amino acids. V lost 2 bases to trimming and J lost 3 bases; unmatched junction nucleotides: 12. Input material: blood, either unsorted or a sorted T cell fraction (not recorded which). The receptor was isolated from a human donor who was either an allogeneic HSCT recipient or a stem cell or donor lymphocyte infusion donor (not recorded which). It is not recorded whose cells these are; they may come from a transplant donor. The rearrangement uses TRBV12-3 or TRBV12-4 and TRBJ2-5; TRBD1 matches 7 bases. As DNA, the CDR3 is TGTGCCAGCAGTTTAAGTCCGTGGGGACAGTCCAAAGAGACCCAGTACTTC. Protein product: CASSLSPWGQSKETQYF.